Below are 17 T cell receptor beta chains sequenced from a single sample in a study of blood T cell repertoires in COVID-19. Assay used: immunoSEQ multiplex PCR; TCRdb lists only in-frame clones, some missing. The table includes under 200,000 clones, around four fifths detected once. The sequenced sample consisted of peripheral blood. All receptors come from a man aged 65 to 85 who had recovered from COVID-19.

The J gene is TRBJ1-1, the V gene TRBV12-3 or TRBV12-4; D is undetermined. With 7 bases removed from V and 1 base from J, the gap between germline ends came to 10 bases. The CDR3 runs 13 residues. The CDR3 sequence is CASTPGKNTEAFF. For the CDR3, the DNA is TGTGCCAGCACCCCGGGGAAGAACACTGAAGCTTTCTTT.

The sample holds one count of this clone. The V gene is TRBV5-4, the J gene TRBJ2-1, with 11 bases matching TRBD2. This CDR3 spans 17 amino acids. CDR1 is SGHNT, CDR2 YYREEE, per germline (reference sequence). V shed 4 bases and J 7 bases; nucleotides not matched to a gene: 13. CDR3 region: CASSPGILAGADNEQFF. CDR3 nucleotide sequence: TGTGCCAGCAGCCCGGGGATACTAGCGGGAGCGGATAATGAGCAGTTCTTC.

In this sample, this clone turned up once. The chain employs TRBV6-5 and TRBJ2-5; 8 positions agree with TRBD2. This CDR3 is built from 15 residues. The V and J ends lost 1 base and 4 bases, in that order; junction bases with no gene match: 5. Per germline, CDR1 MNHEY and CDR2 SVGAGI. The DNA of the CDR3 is TGTGCCAGCAGTTACTACACGAGCGGGGGAGAGACCCAGTACTTC. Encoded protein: CASSYYTSGGETQYF.

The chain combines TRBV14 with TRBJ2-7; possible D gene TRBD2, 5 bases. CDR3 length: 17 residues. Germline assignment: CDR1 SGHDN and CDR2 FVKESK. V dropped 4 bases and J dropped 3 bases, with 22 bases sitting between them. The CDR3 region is CASSRGLRRTFDYEQYF. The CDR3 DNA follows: TGTGCCAGCAGCCGCGGACTGAGACGCACGTTTGACTACGAGCAGTACTTC.

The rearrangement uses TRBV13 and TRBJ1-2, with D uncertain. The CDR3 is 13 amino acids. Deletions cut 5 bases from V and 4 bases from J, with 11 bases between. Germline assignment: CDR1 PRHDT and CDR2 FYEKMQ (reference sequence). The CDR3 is CASSPRSGYGYTF. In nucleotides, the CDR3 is TGTGCCAGCAGCCCCCGCTCGGGCTATGGCTACACCTTC.

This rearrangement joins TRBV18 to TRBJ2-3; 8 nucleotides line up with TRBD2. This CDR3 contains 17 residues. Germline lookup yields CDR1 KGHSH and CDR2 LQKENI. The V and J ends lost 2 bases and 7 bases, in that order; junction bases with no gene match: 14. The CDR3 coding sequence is TGTGCCAGCTCACCAAACCCGGGAGGGTCCGGTCGGAATACGCAGTATTTT. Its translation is CASSPNPGGSGRNTQYF. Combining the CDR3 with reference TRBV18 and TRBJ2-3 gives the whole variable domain NAGVMQNPRHLVRRRGQEARLRCSPMKGHSHVYWYRQLPEEGLKFMVYLQKENIIDESGMPKERFSAEFPKEGPSILRIQQVVRGDSAAYFCASSPNPGGSGRNTQYFGPGTRLTVL.

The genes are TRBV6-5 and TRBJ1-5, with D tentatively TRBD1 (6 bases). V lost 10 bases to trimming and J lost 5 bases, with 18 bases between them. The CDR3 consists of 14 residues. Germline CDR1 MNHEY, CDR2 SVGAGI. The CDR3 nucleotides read TGTGCCACCGTCACAGGGTCTAGGTATCAGCCCCAGCATTTT. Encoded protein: CATVTGSRYQPQHF.

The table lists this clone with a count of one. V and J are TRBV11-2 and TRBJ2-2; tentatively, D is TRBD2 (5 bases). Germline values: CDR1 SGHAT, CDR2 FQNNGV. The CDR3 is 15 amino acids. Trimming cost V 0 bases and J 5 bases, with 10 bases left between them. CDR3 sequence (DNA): TGTGCCAGCAGCTTAGATCTCTTAGCGACCGGGGAGCTGTTTTTT. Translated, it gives CASSLDLLATGELFF. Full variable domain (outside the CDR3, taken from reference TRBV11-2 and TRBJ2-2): EAGVAQSPRYKIIEKRQSVAFWCNPISGHATLYWYQQILGQGPKLLIQFQNNGVVDDSQLPKDRFSAERLKGVDSTLKIQPAKLEDSAVYLCASSLDLLATGELFFGEGSRLTVL.

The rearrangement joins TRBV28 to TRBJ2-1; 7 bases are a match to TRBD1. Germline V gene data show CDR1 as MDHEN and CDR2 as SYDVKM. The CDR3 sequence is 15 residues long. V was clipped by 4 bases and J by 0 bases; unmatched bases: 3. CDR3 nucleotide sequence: TGTGCCAGCAGTTCGACAGGGAGCTCCTACAATGAGCAGTTCTTC. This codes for CASSSTGSSYNEQFF.

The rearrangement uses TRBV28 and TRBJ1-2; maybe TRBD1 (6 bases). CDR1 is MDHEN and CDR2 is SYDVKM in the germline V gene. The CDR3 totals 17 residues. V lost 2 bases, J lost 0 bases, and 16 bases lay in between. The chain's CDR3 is CASSLVRQAGANYGYTF. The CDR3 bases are TGTGCCAGCAGTTTAGTTCGACAGGCCGGAGCTAACTATGGCTACACCTTC.

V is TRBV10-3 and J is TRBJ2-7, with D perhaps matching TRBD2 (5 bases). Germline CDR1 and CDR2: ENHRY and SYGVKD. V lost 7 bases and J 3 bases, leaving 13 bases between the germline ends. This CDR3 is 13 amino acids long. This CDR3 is CAIKLDGVYEQYF. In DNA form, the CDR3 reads TGTGCCATCAAACTAGACGGGGTCTACGAGCAGTACTTC.

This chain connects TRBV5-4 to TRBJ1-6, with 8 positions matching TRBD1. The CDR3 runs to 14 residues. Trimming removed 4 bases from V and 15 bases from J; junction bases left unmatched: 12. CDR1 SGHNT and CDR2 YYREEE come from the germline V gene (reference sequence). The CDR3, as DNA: TGTGCCAGCAGCCCGGGACAGGCCGGAGAGGTCCTCCACTTT. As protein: CASSPGQAGEVLHF.

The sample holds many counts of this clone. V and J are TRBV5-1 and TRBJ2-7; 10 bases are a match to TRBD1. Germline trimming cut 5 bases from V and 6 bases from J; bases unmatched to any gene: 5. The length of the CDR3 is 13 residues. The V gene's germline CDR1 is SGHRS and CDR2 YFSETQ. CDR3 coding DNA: TGCGCCAGCAGGGCCGGGACAGGGGTCGAGCAGTACTTC. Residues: CASRAGTGVEQYF.

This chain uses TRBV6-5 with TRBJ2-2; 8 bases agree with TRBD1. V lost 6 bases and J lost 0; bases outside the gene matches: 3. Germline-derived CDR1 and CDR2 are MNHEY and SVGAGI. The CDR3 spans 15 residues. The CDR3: CASSTGGTNTGELFF. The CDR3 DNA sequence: TGTGCCAGCAGCACAGGGGGTACGAACACCGGGGAGCTGTTTTTT.

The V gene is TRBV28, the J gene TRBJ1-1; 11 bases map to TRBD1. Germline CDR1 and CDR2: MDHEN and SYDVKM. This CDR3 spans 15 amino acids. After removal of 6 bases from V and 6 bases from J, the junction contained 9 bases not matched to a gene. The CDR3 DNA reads TGTGCCAGCAGGGGAGGACAGGGGGCTTTTGCTGAAGCTTTCTTT. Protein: CASRGGQGAFAEAFF.

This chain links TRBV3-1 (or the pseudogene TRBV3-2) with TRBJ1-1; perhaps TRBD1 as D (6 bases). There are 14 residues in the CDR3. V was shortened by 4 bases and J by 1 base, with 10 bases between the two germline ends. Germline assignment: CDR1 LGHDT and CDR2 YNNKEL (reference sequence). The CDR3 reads CASSPKGQNTEAFF. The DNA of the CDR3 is TGTGCCAGCAGCCCTAAGGGACAGAACACTGAAGCTTTCTTT.

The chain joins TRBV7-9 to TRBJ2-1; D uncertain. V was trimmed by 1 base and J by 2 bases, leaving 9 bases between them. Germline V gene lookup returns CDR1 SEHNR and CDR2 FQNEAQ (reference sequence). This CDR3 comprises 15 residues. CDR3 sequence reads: CASSLGRQTYNEQFF. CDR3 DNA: TGTGCCAGCAGCTTAGGGCGACAAACCTACAATGAGCAGTTCTTC.